A single sample gave rise to the 23 T cell receptor beta chains below, sequenced in a study of cytomegalovirus exposure and HLA in healthy donors. The method was immunoSEQ multiplex PCR; TCRdb's version includes in-frame clones alone and lacks a portion of them. The repertoire consists of some 90,000 clones, with roughly 89% occurring once and the leading ten covering 3.5% to 5%. The material sequenced was PBMCs. The source of these receptors is a woman aged 25 to 39 in good health and CMV-seronegative.

The J gene is TRBJ2-7, the V gene TRBV28, with TRBD1 identical over 10 bases. This CDR3 has 15 residues. Germline CDR1 MDHEN, CDR2 SYDVKM. With 6 bases clipped from V and 5 bases from J, the junction kept 10 bases outside the gene matches. The CDR3 DNA reads as TGTGCCAGCAGCCAAACCGGGACAGGGGCCCACGAGCAGTACTTC. Translation gives CASSQTGTGAHEQYF.

The chain recombines TRBV6-5 with TRBJ1-4; D possibly corresponds to TRBD1 (5 bases). V lost 2 bases and J lost 2, with 12 bases in between. Germline V gene lookup returns CDR1 MNHEY and CDR2 SVGAGI. This CDR3 is built from 16 residues. CDR3 nucleotides: TGTGCCAGCAGTTACACCCCGGGGGTCACTAATGAAAAACTGTTTTTT. Translating it yields CASSYTPGVTNEKLFF.

The J gene is TRBJ1-2, the V gene TRBV4-1, with 7 bases lining up with TRBD1. With 4 bases clipped from V and 2 bases from J, the junction kept 4 bases outside the gene matches. The CDR3 is made up of 14 amino acids. Germline CDR1 MGHRA, CDR2 YSYEKL. This chain's CDR3 is CASSPGQPNYGYTF. The CDR3 bases are TGCGCCAGCAGCCCGGGACAGCCGAACTATGGCTACACCTTC.

This clone was seen just once. The chain carries TRBV21-1 and TRBJ1-3. TRBV21-1 constitutes a pseudogene. The CDR3 spans 17 residues. CDR3 nucleotide sequence: TGTGCCAGCAGCTCATATTCTGGATGGAGCTCTGGAAACACCATATATTTT. The encoded protein is CASSSYSGWSSGNTIYF.

V usage is TRBV27 and J usage is TRBJ2-1; tentatively, D is TRBD1 (5 bases). V lost 8 bases and J lost 7, with 18 bases in between. The CDR3 is 14 residues long. Looked up from germline, CDR1 is MNHEY and CDR2 is SMNVEV (reference sequence). The CDR3 loop reads CASGSAGWLNEQFF. The CDR3 DNA reads TGTGCCAGCGGGTCGGCAGGGTGGTTGAATGAGCAGTTCTTC.

The rearrangement joins TRBV5-1 to TRBJ2-5; D gene uncertain. Germline V gene data show CDR1 as SGHRS and CDR2 as YFSETQ. This CDR3 contains 13 residues. V lost 4 bases and J 1 base, leaving 8 bases between the germline ends. The CDR3 DNA reads TGCGCCAGCAGCCTGGGCAGCCAAGAGACCCAGTACTTC. As protein: CASSLGSQETQYF. Full variable domain (missing parts from reference TRBV5-1 and TRBJ2-5): KAGVTQTPRYLIKTRGQQVTLSCSPISGHRSVSWYQQTPGQGLQFLFEYFSETQRNKGNFPGRFSGRQFSNSRSEMNVSTLELGDSALYLCASSLGSQETQYFGPGTRLLVL.

The V call is TRBV6-5, the J call TRBJ1-4, with 8 bases matching TRBD1. The V gene's germline CDR1 is MNHEY and CDR2 SVGAGI. This CDR3 contains 14 residues. Germline trimming cut 4 bases from V and 7 bases from J; bases unmatched to any gene: 5. The CDR3 coding sequence is TGTGCCAGCAGTTCGGGCAGGGGGCCTGAAAAACTGTTTTTT. Encoded protein: CASSSGRGPEKLFF.

The V and J genes are TRBV6-6 and TRBJ1-1, with D possibly TRBD1 on 6 matching bases. V lost 2 bases and J 6 bases, leaving 10 bases between the germline ends. CDR3 length: 13 residues. In germline, CDR1 is MNHNY, CDR2 SVGAGI (reference sequence). The CDR3 here is CASSYGTNAEAFF. In nucleotides, the CDR3 is TGTGCCAGCAGTTACGGGACAAATGCTGAAGCTTTCTTT.

The chain couples TRBV19 to TRBJ2-7; 10 bases are a match to TRBD2. The CDR3 runs 14 residues. The V and J ends lost 8 bases and 4 bases, in that order; junction bases with no gene match: 8. CDR1 and CDR2 (germline): LNHDA, SQIVND (reference sequence). The CDR3 loop is CASSRLAGVYEQYF. The CDR3 nucleotides are TGTGCCAGTTCTCGGCTAGCGGGAGTTTACGAGCAGTACTTC.

The chain recombines TRBV2 with TRBJ2-3; 8 positions agree with TRBD1. Germline V CDR1 and CDR2: SNHLY, FYNNEI. This CDR3 spans 15 amino acids. J was trimmed by 4 bases and V by 7 bases; bases with no gene match: 10. The CDR3, as DNA: TGTGCCAGCAAGGAGCAGGGGGCGCAGGCAGATACGCAGTATTTT. It codes for CASKEQGAQADTQYF.

Here the CDR3 reads CASSYHRGLNTEAFF. For the CDR3, the DNA is TGTGCCAGCAGTTACCACAGGGGACTGAACACTGAAGCTTTCTTT. The chain has TRBV6-5 and TRBJ1-1; 7 positions match TRBD1. Germline loops: CDR1 MNHEY, CDR2 SVGAGI. The ends lost 2 bases at V and 0 bases at J; junction bases unmatched: 3. The CDR3 spans 15 residues.

The chain employs TRBV5-1 and TRBJ2-5, with a tentative D call TRBD1 (5 bases). CDR3 size: 12 residues. Germline values: CDR1 SGHRS, CDR2 YFSETQ. Trimming left V 1 base short and J 10 bases short, with 11 bases between. The DNA for the CDR3 is TGCGCCAGCAGCTTGCCCCAGGGTGACCAGTACTTC. Its translation is CASSLPQGDQYF.

The V and J genes are TRBV11-2 and TRBJ1-3; possibly TRBD1 for D (6 bases). The germline V gene encodes CDR1 SGHAT and CDR2 FQNNGV. V lost 6 bases, J lost 4 bases, and 19 bases lay in between. The length of the CDR3 is 16 residues. CDR3 region: CASSPPTRGVGNTIYF. The CDR3 bases are TGTGCCAGCAGTCCACCGACCAGGGGAGTGGGAAACACCATATATTTT.

The chain carries TRBV7-8 and TRBJ2-7, with D possibly being TRBD2 (6 bases). This CDR3 is built from 16 residues. Germline loops: CDR1 SGHVS, CDR2 FQNEAQ. V was trimmed by 5 bases and J by 2 bases, leaving 19 bases between them. This CDR3 reads CASSQETSSRAYEQYF. The DNA for the CDR3 is TGTGCCAGCAGCCAAGAAACTAGCAGCAGAGCCTACGAGCAGTACTTC.

The V call is TRBV4-3, the J call TRBJ2-2, with 10 bases matching TRBD2. The length of the CDR3 is 17 residues. Germline V CDR1 and CDR2: LGHNA, YSLEER. V gave up 0 bases and J gave up 6 bases; unmatched junction bases: 7. The CDR3 sequence is CASSQEKLAGVSGELFF. The CDR3 DNA sequence: TGCGCCAGCAGCCAAGAGAAGCTAGCGGGAGTGTCCGGGGAGCTGTTTTTT.

This chain connects TRBV5-1 to TRBJ1-5; 9 positions match TRBD1. Germline trimming cut 5 bases from V and 7 bases from J; bases unmatched to any gene: 7. The CDR3 runs to 14 residues. Germline assignment: CDR1 SGHRS and CDR2 YFSETQ. The CDR3 is CASSRTGDGQPQHF. CDR3 nucleotides: TGCGCCAGCAGTAGGACAGGGGACGGCCAGCCCCAGCATTTT.

The chain employs TRBV10-3 and TRBJ2-7, with 12 bases identical to TRBD2. CDR1 is ENHRY, CDR2 SYGVKD, per germline. V dropped 5 bases and J dropped 4; count of bases not matched to a gene: 3. CDR3 size: 14 residues. In DNA, the CDR3 is TGTGCCATCAGTAGACTAGCGGGAGTATACGAGCAGTACTTC. Protein: CAISRLAGVYEQYF.

The V gene is TRBV21-1, the J gene TRBJ2-1; the table's D call of TRBD2 was not tested on the DNA. TRBV21-1 is a pseudogene. The length of the CDR3 is 18 residues. CDR3 coding DNA: TGTGCCAGCAGCAAAGCCCTCCCCGGGACTAGCGGGAGTGGGGAGCAGTTCTTC. Protein product: CASSKALPGTSGSGEQFF.

As DNA, the CDR3 is TGTGCCAGCAGTCGGGTTGACGAGCAGTACTTC. Translation gives CASSRVDEQYF. The chain combines TRBV6-1 with TRBJ2-7; D not resolved. This CDR3 comprises 11 residues. Per the germline V gene, CDR1 is MNHNS and CDR2 is SASEGT. Trimming took 5 bases from V and 5 from J, leaving 7 bases between them.

The chain links TRBV5-6 to TRBJ2-2; 7 positions agree with TRBD2. This CDR3 has 19 residues. CDR1 and CDR2 (germline): SGHDT, YYEEEE. Germline trimming cut 3 bases from V and 0 bases from J; bases unmatched to any gene: 14. CDR3 nucleotide sequence: TGTGCCAGCAGCTCCCGGTGGCTAGCGGTTAACGCGAACACCGGGGAGCTGTTTTTT. Its protein is CASSSRWLAVNANTGELFF.

The chain's CDR3 is CASSPLQGLADTQYF. The CDR3 DNA sequence: TGTGCCAGCTCACCACTACAGGGGTTGGCAGATACGCAGTATTTT. The chain recombines TRBV18 with TRBJ2-3; 7 positions agree with TRBD1. In germline, CDR1 is KGHSH, CDR2 LQKENI. This CDR3 comprises 15 residues. V was pared by 1 base and J by 4 bases, with 5 bases of the junction left unmatched. The full variable domain, completed using reference TRBV18 and TRBJ2-3, is NAGVMQNPRHLVRRRGQEARLRCSPMKGHSHVYWYRQLPEEGLKFMVYLQKENIIDESGMPKERFSAEFPKEGPSILRIQQVVRGDSAAYFCASSPLQGLADTQYFGPGTRLTVL.

V usage is TRBV5-6 and J usage is TRBJ1-4, with 8 positions matching TRBD1. The CDR3 totals 12 residues. Per the germline V gene, CDR1 is SGHDT and CDR2 is YYEEEE. The trim removed 4 bases at V and 10 bases at J, leaving 3 bases unmatched. The CDR3 loop is CASSATGGKLFF. The CDR3 bases are TGTGCCAGCAGCGCTACAGGGGGAAAACTGTTTTTT.

The chain joins TRBV11-2 to TRBJ1-1; D is possibly TRBD1 (5 bases). Germline assignment: CDR1 SGHAT and CDR2 FQNNGV. The CDR3 has 13 amino acids. Between the trimmed V and J ends, which lost 3 bases and 3 bases, there was a span of 8 bases. CDR3 nucleotides: TGTGCCAGCAGCTTGAAAGGGGACACTGAAGCTTTCTTT. It specifies CASSLKGDTEAFF.